Detailed here is one T cell receptor (beta chain). V was pared by 8 bases and J by 4 bases, with 15 bases between. The CDR3 consists of 14 residues. Germline V gene lookup returns CDR1 MNHEY and CDR2 SVGAGI. Sequenced by immunoSEQ multiplex PCR; TCRdb stores in-frame clones only, minus some. This table has 100,000 to 150,000 clones, about 92% appearing once. The sample comes from a study of control samples from healthy donors and cancer patients. The sequence was collected from a woman aged 50 to 60 in good health. Sequences were obtained from blood. The chain recombines TRBV6-5 with TRBJ1-3, with D unclear. CDR3 bases: TGTGCCAGCGTAGGGTCGGCGGGAGGAAACACCATATATTTT. Its protein product is CASVGSAGGNTIYF.